Below, 15 T cell receptor beta chains from the same sample are listed, as sequenced in a study of blood T cell repertoires in COVID-19. Here immunoSEQ multiplex PCR was the method, and the copy in TCRdb shows in-frame clones only, minus some. This repertoire shows tens of thousands of clones, 70% to 90% found once; its top ten account for approximately 12%. Specimen: peripheral blood. Every receptor here comes from a human donor in a cohort sampled during active COVID-19.

The J gene is TRBJ2-7, the V gene TRBV27, with a tentative D call TRBD2 (7 bases). The CDR3 contains 14 residues. V dropped 1 base and J dropped 6 bases, with 13 bases sitting between them. CDR1 and CDR2 from the germline V gene are MNHEY and SMNVEV (reference sequence). CDR3 nucleotide sequence: TGTGCCAGCAGTTTATACTGGGGGGGCCCCGAGCAGTACTTC. It encodes CASSLYWGGPEQYF.

The V call is TRBV19, the J call TRBJ1-3, with 7 nucleotides matching TRBD1. This CDR3 contains 14 residues. Trimming took 5 bases from V and 2 from J; bases not matched to a gene: 3. Germline assignment: CDR1 LNHDA and CDR2 SQIVND (reference sequence). The CDR3 bases are TGTGCCAGTAGTCGAGGACAGGCTGGAAACACCATATATTTT. Translated: CASSRGQAGNTIYF.

The V gene is TRBV7-6, the J gene TRBJ1-1; D remains ambiguous. CDR1 SGHVS and CDR2 FNYEAQ come from the germline V gene. The CDR3 has 15 residues. V was cut by 2 bases and J by 3 bases, with 13 bases left in between. Here the CDR3 reads CASSLSGSRDTEAFF. CDR3 in DNA: TGTGCCAGCAGCTTATCGGGGAGTCGGGACACTGAAGCTTTCTTT. The full variable domain, completed using reference TRBV7-6 and TRBJ1-1, is GAGVSQSPRYKVTKRGQDVALRCDPISGHVSLYWYRQALGQGPEFLTYFNYEAQQDKSGLPNDRFSAERPEGSISTLTIQRTEQRDSAMYRCASSLSGSRDTEAFFGQGTRLTVV.

This sequence joins TRBV5-5 and TRBJ2-3; 12 bases match TRBD2. CDR1 is SGHKS, CDR2 YYEKEE, per germline (reference sequence). After removal of 2 bases from V and 2 bases from J, the junction contained 3 bases not matched to a gene. The CDR3 has 16 residues. CDR3 in DNA: TGTGCCAGCAGCTTCCGACTAGCGGGGGCCACAGATACGCAGTATTTT. This translates into CASSFRLAGATDTQYF.

This clone has only one observation. The gene calls are TRBV27 and TRBJ1-2, with TRBD1 as a possible D gene (5 bases). This CDR3 contains 13 residues. The germline CDR1 and CDR2 sequences are MNHEY and SMNVEV (reference sequence). Trimming left V 0 bases short and J 6 bases short, with 8 bases between. This CDR3 reads CASSLSRVDGYTF. CDR3 nucleotides: TGTGCCAGCAGTTTATCCAGGGTGGATGGCTACACCTTC.

This chain uses TRBV7-2 with TRBJ1-6; the D is unclear. V lost 5 bases and J 4 bases, leaving 9 bases between the germline ends. Germline values: CDR1 SGHTA, CDR2 FQGNSA. This CDR3 contains 14 residues. CDR3 DNA sequence: TGTGCCAGCAGCGCCCGGGGATATAATTCACCCCTCCACTTT. Protein sequence: CASSARGYNSPLHF.

The chain joins TRBV7-9 to TRBJ1-5; 7 bases map to TRBD1. With 4 bases clipped from V and 5 bases from J, the junction kept 8 bases outside the gene matches. The CDR3 totals 15 residues. Germline-derived CDR1 and CDR2 are SEHNR and FQNEAQ (reference sequence). This chain's CDR3 is CASSSRQGWDQPQHF. CDR3 nucleotide sequence: TGTGCCAGCAGCTCCCGACAGGGTTGGGATCAGCCCCAGCATTTT.

The V call is TRBV19, the J call TRBJ2-1; possibly TRBD1 for D (5 bases). The CDR3 extends over 17 amino acids. V was clipped by 0 bases and J by 5 bases, with 17 bases between them. Germline V gene sequence: CDR1 LNHDA, CDR2 SQIVND (reference sequence). The CDR3 here is CASSIDPIVEGDNEQFF. The CDR3 bases are TGTGCCAGTAGTATAGACCCCATTGTCGAAGGGGACAATGAGCAGTTCTTC.

V usage is TRBV12-3 or TRBV12-4 and J usage is TRBJ1-2, with a possible D match to TRBD1 (5 bases). The CDR3 loop spans 12 amino acids. Trimming left V 5 bases short and J 8 bases short, with 12 bases between. CDR3 in amino acids: CASSDPGYGYTF. The DNA of the CDR3 is TGTGCCAGCAGTGACCCAGGGTACGGCTACACCTTC.

V gene TRBV5-4 combines with J gene TRBJ1-2; TRBD1 matches 10 bases. CDR1 is SGHNT and CDR2 is YYREEE in the germline V gene (reference sequence). The V and J ends lost 4 bases and 2 bases, in that order; junction bases with no gene match: 11. The CDR3 extends over 17 amino acids. The CDR3 DNA follows: TGTGCCAGCAGCACCCGGACAGGGGGTGAATCGAACTATGGCTACACCTTC. Translating it yields CASSTRTGGESNYGYTF.

The chain combines TRBV5-5 with TRBJ1-5, with 7 positions matching TRBD1. Germline CDR1 and CDR2: SGHKS and YYEKEE (reference sequence). The CDR3 has 15 amino acids. The V gene end was trimmed by 5 bases and the J gene end by 6 bases; junction bases not matched to a gene: 11. CDR3 bases: TGTGCCAGCAGTCATCAAAATGAGGGGGCTCAGCCCCAGCATTTT. This translates into CASSHQNEGAQPQHF.

The chain couples TRBV3-1 (or the pseudogene TRBV3-2) to TRBJ1-4, with TRBD1 matching 10 bases. Germline assignment: CDR1 LGHDT and CDR2 YNNKEL (reference sequence). The CDR3 loop spans 18 amino acids. V dropped 0 bases and J dropped 2; count of bases not matched to a gene: 6. In DNA, the CDR3 is TGTGCCAGCAGCCAAGAACGGAGACAGGGGGCCACTAATGAAAAACTGTTTTTT. This sequence encodes CASSQERRQGATNEKLFF.

The rearrangement links TRBV10-3 to TRBJ1-1; a possible D gene is TRBD1 (5 bases). Trimming cost V 1 base and J 6 bases, with 15 bases left between them. This CDR3 is built from 15 residues. Germline values: CDR1 ENHRY, CDR2 SYGVKD. CDR3 coding DNA: TGTGCCATCAGTGAGTTACGGGCGGGGACCCCTGAAGCTTTCTTT. Translated, it gives CAISELRAGTPEAFF.

V and J are TRBV6-2 or TRBV6-3 and TRBJ1-4, with 7 bases matching TRBD1. With V trimmed by 0 bases and J by 7 bases, 8 bases remained unmatched. The CDR3 totals 16 residues. Looked up from germline, CDR1 is MNHEY and CDR2 is SVGEGT. CDR3 in amino acids: CASSYSTWTGPEKLFF. As DNA, the CDR3 is TGTGCCAGCAGTTACTCGACTTGGACAGGTCCTGAAAAACTGTTTTTT.

This clone was detected once. The chain has TRBV6-5 and TRBJ1-5, with no clear D. Trimming took 6 bases from V and 4 from J, leaving 7 bases between them. Looked up from germline, CDR1 is MNHEY and CDR2 is SVGAGI. The CDR3 runs to 12 residues. The CDR3 spells CASRGRNQPQHF. The CDR3, as DNA: TGTGCCAGCAGGGGCCGGAATCAGCCCCAGCATTTT.